The TCR beta chain described here comes from a study of T cell responses to AZD1222 COVID-19 vaccine. Study findings and constraints: The study reported that nearly half of spike-specific TCRs target unmutated variant regions. The span of vaccine-associated CD4 TCRs extended across spike, with dominance at 160-218 and 743-854. The breadth and depth of Spike-specific TCRs increased once two AZD1222 doses had been given.

V gave up 1 base and J gave up 6 bases; unmatched junction bases: 9. This CDR3 is built from 16 residues. Germline CDR1 and CDR2: LGHDT and YNNKEL (reference sequence). The data were produced by immunoSEQ multiplex PCR, yet TCRdb's version contains in-frame clones alone and is incomplete. The data show roughly 99,000 clones, with around 93% seen just once and about 9.1% held by the top ten. The count of this clone is one. Antigen unknown. This specimen consisted of peripheral blood, obtained 28 days after the second AZD1222 dose. This sequence originates from an adult who received the AZD1222 COVID-19 vaccine. The chain recombines TRBV3-1 (or the pseudogene TRBV3-2) with TRBJ2-7; TRBD2 matches at 10 bases. The CDR3 coding sequence is TGTGCCAGCAGCCAAGTACGGCTAGCGGGAGAGGGCGAGCAGTACTTC. This sequence encodes CASSQVRLAGEGEQYF.